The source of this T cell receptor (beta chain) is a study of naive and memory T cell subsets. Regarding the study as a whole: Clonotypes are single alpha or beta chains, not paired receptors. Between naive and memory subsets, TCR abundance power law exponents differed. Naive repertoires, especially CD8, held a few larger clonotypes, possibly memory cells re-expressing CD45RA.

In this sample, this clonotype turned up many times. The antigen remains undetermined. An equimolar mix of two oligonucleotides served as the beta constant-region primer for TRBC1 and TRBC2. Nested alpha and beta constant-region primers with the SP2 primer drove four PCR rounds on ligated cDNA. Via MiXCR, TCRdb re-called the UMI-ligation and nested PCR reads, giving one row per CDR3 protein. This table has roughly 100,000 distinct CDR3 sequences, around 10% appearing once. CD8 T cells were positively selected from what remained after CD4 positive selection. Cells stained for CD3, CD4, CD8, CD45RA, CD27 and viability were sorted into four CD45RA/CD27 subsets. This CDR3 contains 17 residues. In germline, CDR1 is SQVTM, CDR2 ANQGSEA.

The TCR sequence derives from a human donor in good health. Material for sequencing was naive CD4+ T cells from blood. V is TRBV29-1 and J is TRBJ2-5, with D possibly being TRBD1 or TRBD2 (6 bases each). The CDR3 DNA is TGCAGTTATAATTGGGTGGTTGGAGGGGGGCGCGACGAGACCCAGTACTTC. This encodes CSYNWVVGGGRDETQYF.